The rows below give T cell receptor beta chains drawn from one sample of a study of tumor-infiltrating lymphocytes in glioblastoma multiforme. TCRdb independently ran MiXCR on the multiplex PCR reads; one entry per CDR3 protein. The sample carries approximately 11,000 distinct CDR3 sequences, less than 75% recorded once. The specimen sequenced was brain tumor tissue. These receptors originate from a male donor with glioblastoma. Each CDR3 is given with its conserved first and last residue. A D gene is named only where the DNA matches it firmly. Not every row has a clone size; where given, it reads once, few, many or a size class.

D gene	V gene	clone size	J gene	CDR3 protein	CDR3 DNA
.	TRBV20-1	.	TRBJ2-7	CSARDTGLYEQYF	TGCAGTGCTAGAGATACAGGGCTCTACGAGCAGTACTTC
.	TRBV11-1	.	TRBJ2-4	CASSLARTSWFNIQYF	TGTGCCAGCAGCTTAGCGCGAACTAGCTGGTTCAACATTCAGTACTTC
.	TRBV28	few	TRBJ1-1	CASSFQGYSETFF	TGTGCCAGCAGTTTTCAGGGTTACAGTGAAACTTTCTTT
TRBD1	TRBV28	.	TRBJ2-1	CTSSHRDRGRNEQFF	TGTACCAGCAGCCACCGGGACAGGGGGAGAAATGAGCAATTCTTC
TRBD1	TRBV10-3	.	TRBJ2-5	CAISSGTGGSQETQYF	TGTGCCATCAGTTCCGGGACAGGGGGTTCCCAGGAGACCCAGTACTTC
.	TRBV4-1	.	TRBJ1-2	CASSQDRYMGSYGYTF	TGCGCCAGCAGCCAAGATCGGTACATGGGAAGCTATGGCTACACCTTC
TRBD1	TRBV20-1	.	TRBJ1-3	CSAPQGAGNTIYF	TGCAGTGCTCCGCAGGGGGCTGGAAACACCATATATTTT
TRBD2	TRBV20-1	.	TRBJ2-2	CSARDGAGVGGELFF	TGCAGTGCTAGAGATGGAGCGGGAGTTGGAGGGGAGCTGTTTTTT
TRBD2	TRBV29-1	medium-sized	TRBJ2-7	CSVDAGRAEQYF	TGCAGCGTTGACGCAGGGAGGGCCGAGCAGTACTTC
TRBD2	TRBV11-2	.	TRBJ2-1	CASSSSPRSTLAGHNEQFF	TGTGCCAGCAGCTCCTCCCCCAGATCAACACTAGCGGGGCACAATGAGCAGTTCTTC
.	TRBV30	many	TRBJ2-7	CAWSVLRNEQYF	TGTGCCTGGAGTGTTTTGAGGAACGAGCAGTACTTC
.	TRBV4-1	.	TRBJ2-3	CASSRVLQGTDTQYF	TGCGCCAGCAGCCGGGTACTACAGGGCACAGATACGCAGTATTTT
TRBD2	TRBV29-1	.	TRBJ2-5	CSVEPTSGRLETQQF	TGCAGCGTAGAACCGACTAGCGGGAGGTTGGAGACCCAGCAGTTC
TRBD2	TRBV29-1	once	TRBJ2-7	CSVGGGLAGGLYEQYF	TGCAGCGTTGGGGGTGGACTAGCGGGAGGGCTCTACGAGCAGTACTTC
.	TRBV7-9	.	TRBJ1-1	CASSFQMNTDAFF	TGCGCAAGCAGCTTCCAAATGAACACTGATGCTTTCTTT
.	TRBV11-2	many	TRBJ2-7	CASSLVSDSYEQYF	TGTGCCAGCAGCTTAGTTTCAGACTCCTACGAGCAGTACTTC
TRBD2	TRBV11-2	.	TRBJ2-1	CASSLAASSYNGQFF	TGTGCCAGCAGCCTAGCGGCTAGCTCCTACAATGGGCAGTTCTTC
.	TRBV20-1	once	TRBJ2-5	CSAFRRGTNRETQYF	TGCAGTGCCTTTAGGAGGGGAACTAACAGAGAGACCCAGTACTTC
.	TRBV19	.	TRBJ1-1	CASSIGGGNTEAFF	TGTGCCAGTAGTATCGGGGGGGGGAACACTGAAGCTTTCTTT
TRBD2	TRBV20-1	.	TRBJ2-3	CSASRPGLAGGPSSTDTHYF	TGCAGTGCTAGTCGCCCCGGACTAGCGGGAGGACCGAGTAGCACAGATACGCACTATTTC
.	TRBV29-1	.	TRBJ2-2	CSAEGDTGELFF	TGCAGCGCCGAAGGGGACACCGGGGAGCTGTTTTTT
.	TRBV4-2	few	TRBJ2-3	CASSQAGVQPQYF	TGTGCCAGCAGCCAAGCAGGGGTGCAGCCCCAGTATTTT
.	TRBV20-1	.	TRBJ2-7	CSARDRQGGYERYF	TGCAGTGCTAGAGATCGTCAGGGGGGCTACGAGCGGTACTTC
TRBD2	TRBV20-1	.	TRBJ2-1	CSASRSVPAGMNEQFF	TGCAGTGCTAGTCGATCGGTACCAGCGGGAATGAATGAGCAGTTCTTC
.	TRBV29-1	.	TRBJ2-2	CSVGGAAGTGELFF	TGCAGCGTGGGTGGGGCCGCGGGTACCGGGGAGCTGTTTTTT